This TCR beta chain was identified during a study of cytomegalovirus exposure and HLA in healthy donors. In the case of this clone: At one end the junction does not follow the germline gene, possibly because of a read error.

Germline V CDR1 and CDR2: LGHNA, YNFKEQ. The CDR3 consists of 14 residues. PCR involved 60 Vbeta and 13 Jbeta primers. Clones were read by immunoSEQ multiplex PCR, and TCRdb kept only the in-frame ones, dropping some. The table records some 130,000 clones, 80% of them present only once. The receptor's source is a man younger than 45 in good health and CMV-seronegative. The genes are TRBV4-2 and TRBJ2-1; TRBD2 matches 9 bases. The specimen was PBMCs. The CDR3 protein is CASSPNWNSGSPIF. The CDR3 coding sequence is TGTGCCAGCAGCCCGAACTGGAATAGCGGGAGCCCCATCTTC.